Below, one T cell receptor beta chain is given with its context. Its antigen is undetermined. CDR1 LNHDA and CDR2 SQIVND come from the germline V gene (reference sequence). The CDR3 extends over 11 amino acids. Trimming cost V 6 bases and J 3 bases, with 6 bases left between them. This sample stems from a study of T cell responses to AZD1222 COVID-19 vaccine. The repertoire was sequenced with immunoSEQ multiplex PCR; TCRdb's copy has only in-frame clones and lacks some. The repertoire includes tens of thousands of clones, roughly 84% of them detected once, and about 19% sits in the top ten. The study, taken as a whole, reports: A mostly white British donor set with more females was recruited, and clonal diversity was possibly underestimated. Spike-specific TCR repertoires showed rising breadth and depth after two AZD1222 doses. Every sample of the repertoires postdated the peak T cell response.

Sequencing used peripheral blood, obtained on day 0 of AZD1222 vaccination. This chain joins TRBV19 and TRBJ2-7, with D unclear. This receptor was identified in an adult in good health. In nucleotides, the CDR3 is TGTGCCAGTAGGAACGGCTACGAGCAGTACTTC. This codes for CASRNGYEQYF. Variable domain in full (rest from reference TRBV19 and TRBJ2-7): DGGITQSPKYLFRKEGQNVTLSCEQNLNHDAMYWYRQDPGQGLRLIYYSQIVNDFQKGDIAEGYSVSREKKESFPLTVTSAQKNPTAFYLCASRNGYEQYFGPGTRLTVT.